This TCR beta chain was identified in a study of T cell changes during pregnancy in multiple sclerosis. Sequencing was performed with immunoSEQ multiplex PCR; in TCRdb, only in-frame clones are kept and a portion is missing. The profile covers over 9,000 clones, with roughly 84% appearing a single time and approximately 11% taken by the ten largest. This clonotype originated in a female donor in good health, enrolled as a control in a pregnancy study. Source: CD8+ T cells from peripheral blood mononuclear cells, taken after pregnancy.

CDR3: CATSTRGARNEQFF. DNA of the CDR3: TGTGCCACCAGCACCCGGGGGGCCCGGAATGAGCAGTTCTTC. This rearrangement joins TRBV15 to TRBJ2-1, with D possibly being TRBD2 (7 bases). In germline, CDR1 is LNHNV, CDR2 YYDKDF (reference sequence). The CDR3 covers 14 residues. Trimming took off 4 bases at V and 7 bases at J, with 14 bases between the two ends.